The sequence of this T cell receptor (beta chain) was determined in a study of blood T cell repertoires in COVID-19. Study members were between about 18 and 90 years old and lived in some 26 US regions. Germline V gives CDR1 KGHSH, CDR2 LQKENI. Trimming left V 3 bases short and J 5 bases short, with 11 bases between. The CDR3 consists of 14 residues. TCRdb keeps only in-frame clones here, not all; method: immunoSEQ multiplex PCR. The table shows 200,000 to 250,000 clones, with roughly 84% occurring only once. Material: PBMCs or T cells enriched from blood (not recorded which). This clonotype was obtained from a woman aged 40-49 years who had recovered from COVID-19. The V call is TRBV18, the J call TRBJ2-1; maybe TRBD2 (6 bases). CDR3: CASSPRLDDNEQFF. CDR3 nucleotides: TGTGCCAGCTCACCGCGACTAGACGACAATGAGCAGTTCTTC.